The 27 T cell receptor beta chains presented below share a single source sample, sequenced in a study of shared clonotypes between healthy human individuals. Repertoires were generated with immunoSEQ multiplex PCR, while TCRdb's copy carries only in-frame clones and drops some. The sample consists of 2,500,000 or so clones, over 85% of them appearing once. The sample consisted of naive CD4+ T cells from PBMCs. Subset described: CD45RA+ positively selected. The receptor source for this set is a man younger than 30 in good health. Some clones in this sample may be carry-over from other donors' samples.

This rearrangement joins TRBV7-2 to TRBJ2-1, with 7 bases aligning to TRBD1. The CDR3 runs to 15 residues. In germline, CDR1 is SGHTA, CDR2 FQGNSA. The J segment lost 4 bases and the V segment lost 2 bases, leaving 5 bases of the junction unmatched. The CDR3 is CASSLSGTDYNEQFF. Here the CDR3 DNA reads TGTGCCAGCAGCTTATCCGGGACAGATTACAATGAGCAGTTCTTC.

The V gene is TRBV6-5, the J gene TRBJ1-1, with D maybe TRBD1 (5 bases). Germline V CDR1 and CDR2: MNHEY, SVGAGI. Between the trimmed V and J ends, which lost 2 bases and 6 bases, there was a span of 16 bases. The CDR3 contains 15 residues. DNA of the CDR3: TGTGCCAGCAGTTACCCACCGGGAGGGACTCCTGAAGCTTTCTTT. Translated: CASSYPPGGTPEAFF.

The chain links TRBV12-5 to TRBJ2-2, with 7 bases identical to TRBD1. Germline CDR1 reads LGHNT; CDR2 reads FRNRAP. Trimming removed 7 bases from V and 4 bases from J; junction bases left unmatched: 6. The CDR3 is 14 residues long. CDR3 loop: CASAIGQVTGELFF. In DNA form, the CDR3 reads TGTGCTAGTGCCATTGGACAGGTCACCGGGGAGCTGTTTTTT.

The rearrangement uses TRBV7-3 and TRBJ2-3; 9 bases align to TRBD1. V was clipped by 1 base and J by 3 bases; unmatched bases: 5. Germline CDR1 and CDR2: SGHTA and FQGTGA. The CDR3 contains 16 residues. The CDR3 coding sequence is TGTGCCAGCAGCTTAATGGTGACAGGGGGAACAGATACGCAGTATTTT. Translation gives CASSLMVTGGTDTQYF.

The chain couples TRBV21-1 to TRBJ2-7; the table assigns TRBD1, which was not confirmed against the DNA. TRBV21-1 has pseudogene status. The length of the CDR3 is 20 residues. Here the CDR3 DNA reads TGTGCCAGCAGCAACGCCTCCAGGGCTTTACACAACCCTTACGACTACGAGCAGTACTTC. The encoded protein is CASSNASRALHNPYDYEQYF.

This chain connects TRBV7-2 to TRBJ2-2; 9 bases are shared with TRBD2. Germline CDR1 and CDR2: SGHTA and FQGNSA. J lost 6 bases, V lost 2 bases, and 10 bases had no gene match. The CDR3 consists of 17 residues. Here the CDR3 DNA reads TGTGCCAGCAGCTTAATTTTCCTAGCGGGAAGGGCCGGGGAGCTGTTTTTT. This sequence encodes CASSLIFLAGRAGELFF.

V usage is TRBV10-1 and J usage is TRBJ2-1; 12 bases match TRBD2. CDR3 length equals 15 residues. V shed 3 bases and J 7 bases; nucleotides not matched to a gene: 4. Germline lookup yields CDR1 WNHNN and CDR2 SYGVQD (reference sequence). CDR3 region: CASSESTSGRNEQFF. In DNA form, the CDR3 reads TGCGCCAGCAGTGAAAGTACTAGCGGGAGGAATGAGCAGTTCTTC.

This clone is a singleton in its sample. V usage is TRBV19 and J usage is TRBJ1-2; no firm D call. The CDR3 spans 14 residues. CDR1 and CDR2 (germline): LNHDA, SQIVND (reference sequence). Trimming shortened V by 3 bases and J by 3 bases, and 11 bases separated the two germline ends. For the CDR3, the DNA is TGTGCCAGTAGTATCCAGGCGTCCCACTATGGCTACACCTTC. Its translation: CASSIQASHYGYTF.

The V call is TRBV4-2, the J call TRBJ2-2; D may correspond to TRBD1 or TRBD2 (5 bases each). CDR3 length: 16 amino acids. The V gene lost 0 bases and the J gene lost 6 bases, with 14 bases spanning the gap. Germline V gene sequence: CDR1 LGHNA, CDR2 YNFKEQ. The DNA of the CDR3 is TGTGCCAGCAGCCAAGATGAGGGTGGGGCCTCCGGGGAGCTGTTTTTT. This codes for CASSQDEGGASGELFF.

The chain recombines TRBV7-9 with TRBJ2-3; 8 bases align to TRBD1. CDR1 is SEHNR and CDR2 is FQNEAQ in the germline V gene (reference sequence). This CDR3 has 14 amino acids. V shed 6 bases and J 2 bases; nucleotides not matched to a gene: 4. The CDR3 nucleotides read TGTGCCAGCAGACGGGACAGGATCACAGATACGCAGTATTTT. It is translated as CASRRDRITDTQYF.

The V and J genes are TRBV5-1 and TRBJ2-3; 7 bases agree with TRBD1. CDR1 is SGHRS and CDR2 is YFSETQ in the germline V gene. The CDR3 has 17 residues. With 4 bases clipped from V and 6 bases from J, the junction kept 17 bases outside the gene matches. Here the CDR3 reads CASSLLQGDSPHDTQYF. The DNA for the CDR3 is TGCGCCAGCAGCCTCCTCCAGGGGGATTCTCCACATGATACGCAGTATTTT.

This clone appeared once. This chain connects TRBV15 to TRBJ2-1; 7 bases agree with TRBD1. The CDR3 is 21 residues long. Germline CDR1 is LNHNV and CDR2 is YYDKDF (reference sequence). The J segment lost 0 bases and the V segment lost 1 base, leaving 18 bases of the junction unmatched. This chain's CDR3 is CATSRGDRAFFGALSYNEQFF. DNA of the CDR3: TGTGCCACCAGCAGAGGTGACAGGGCCTTTTTCGGCGCCCTCTCCTACAATGAGCAGTTCTTC.

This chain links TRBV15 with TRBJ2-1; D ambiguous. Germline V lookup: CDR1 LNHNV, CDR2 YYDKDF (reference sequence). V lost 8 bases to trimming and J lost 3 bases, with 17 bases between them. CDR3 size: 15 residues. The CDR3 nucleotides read TGTGCCACCTCGCCCTTAGTTTCCTACTACAATGAGCAGTTCTTC. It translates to CATSPLVSYYNEQFF.

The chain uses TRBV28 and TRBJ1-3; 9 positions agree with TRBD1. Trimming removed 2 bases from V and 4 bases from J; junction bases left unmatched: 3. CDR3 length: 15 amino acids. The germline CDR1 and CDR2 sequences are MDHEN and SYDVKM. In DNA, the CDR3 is TGTGCCAGCAGTTTAGTGGGGACAGGGGGAAACACCATATATTTT. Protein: CASSLVGTGGNTIYF.

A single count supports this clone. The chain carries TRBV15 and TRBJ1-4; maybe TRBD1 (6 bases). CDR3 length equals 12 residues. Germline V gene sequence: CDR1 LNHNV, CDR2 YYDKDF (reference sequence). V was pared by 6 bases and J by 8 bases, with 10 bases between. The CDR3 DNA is TGTGCCACCAGGATTGGGACAGAAAAACTGTTTTTT. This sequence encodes CATRIGTEKLFF.

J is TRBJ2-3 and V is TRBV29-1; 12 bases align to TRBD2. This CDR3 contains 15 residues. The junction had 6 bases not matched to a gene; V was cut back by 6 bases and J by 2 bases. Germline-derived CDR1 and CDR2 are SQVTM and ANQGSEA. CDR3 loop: CSVGTSGQITDTQYF. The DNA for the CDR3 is TGCAGCGTGGGGACTAGCGGGCAAATCACAGATACGCAGTATTTT.

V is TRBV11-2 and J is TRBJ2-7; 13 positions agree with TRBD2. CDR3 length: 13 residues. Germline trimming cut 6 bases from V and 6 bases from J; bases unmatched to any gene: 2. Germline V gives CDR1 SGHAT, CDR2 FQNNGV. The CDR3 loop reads CASSRTSGSEQYF. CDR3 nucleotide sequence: TGTGCCAGCAGTCGGACTAGCGGGAGCGAGCAGTACTTC.

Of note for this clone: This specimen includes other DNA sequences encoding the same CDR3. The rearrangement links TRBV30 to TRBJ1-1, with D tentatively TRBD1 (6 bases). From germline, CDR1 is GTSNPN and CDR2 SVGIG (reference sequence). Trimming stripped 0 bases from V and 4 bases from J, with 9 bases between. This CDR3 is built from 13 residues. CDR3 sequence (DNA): TGTGCCTGGAGTGTAGGAGGGGGCACTGAAGCTTTCTTT. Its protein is CAWSVGGGTEAFF.

CDR3 bases: TGTGCCAGCAGATCGACCAGGGTAGCCAAAAACATTCAGTACTTC. Its translation: CASRSTRVAKNIQYF. The chain recombines TRBV28 with TRBJ2-4, with TRBD1 as a possible D gene (5 bases). The V and J ends lost 6 bases and 0 bases respectively, with 12 bases between them. The CDR3 totals 15 residues. Germline V gives CDR1 MDHEN, CDR2 SYDVKM.

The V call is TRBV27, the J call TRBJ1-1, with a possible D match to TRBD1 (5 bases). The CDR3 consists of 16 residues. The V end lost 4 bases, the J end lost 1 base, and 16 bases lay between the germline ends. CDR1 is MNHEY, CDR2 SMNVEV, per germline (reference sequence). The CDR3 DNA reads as TGTGCCAGCAGTTCCCTTACGGGGCGCGAGAACACTGAAGCTTTCTTT. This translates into CASSSLTGRENTEAFF.

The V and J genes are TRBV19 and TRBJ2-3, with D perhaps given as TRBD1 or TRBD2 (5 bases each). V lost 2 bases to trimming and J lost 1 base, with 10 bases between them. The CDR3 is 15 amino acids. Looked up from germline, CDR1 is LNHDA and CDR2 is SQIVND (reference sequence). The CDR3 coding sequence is TGTGCCAGTAGTATACAGGGAGTACGCACAGATACGCAGTATTTT. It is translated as CASSIQGVRTDTQYF.

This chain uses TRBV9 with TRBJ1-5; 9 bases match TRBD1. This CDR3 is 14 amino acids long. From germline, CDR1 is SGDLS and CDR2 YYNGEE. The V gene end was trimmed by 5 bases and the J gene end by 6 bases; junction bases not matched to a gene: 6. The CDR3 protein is CASSAGTGIQPQHF. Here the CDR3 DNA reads TGTGCCAGCAGTGCCGGGACAGGGATTCAGCCCCAGCATTTT.

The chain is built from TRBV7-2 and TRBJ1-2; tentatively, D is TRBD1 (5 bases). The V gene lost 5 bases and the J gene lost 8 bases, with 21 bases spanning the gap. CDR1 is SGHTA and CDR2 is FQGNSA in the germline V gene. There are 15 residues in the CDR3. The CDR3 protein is CASSPRRDYQLGYTF. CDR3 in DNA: TGTGCCAGCAGCCCGCGCCGGGACTACCAGCTGGGCTACACCTTC.

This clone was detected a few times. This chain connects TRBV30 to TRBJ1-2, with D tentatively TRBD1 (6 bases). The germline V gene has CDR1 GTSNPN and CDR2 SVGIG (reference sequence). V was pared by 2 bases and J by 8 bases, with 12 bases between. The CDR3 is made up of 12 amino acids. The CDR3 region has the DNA TGTGCCTGGAGTCCTACAGGGAACGGCTACACCTTC. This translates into CAWSPTGNGYTF.

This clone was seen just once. Here the CDR3 DNA reads TGCGCCAGCAGCCCGGGGCTGGGAAACACAGATACGCAGTATTTT. It translates to CASSPGLGNTDTQYF. V usage is TRBV5-1 and J usage is TRBJ2-3; the D gene could be TRBD1 or TRBD2 (5 bases each). Germline assignment: CDR1 SGHRS and CDR2 YFSETQ. V was trimmed by 4 bases and J by 2 bases, leaving 14 bases between them. The CDR3 has 15 residues.

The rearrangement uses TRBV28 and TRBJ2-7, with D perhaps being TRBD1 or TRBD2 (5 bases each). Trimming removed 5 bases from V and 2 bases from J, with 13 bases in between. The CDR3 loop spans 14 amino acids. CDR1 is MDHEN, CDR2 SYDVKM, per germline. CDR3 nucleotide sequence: TGTGCCAGCAGTCACCGGGACCCTCCCTACGAGCAGTACTTC. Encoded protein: CASSHRDPPYEQYF.

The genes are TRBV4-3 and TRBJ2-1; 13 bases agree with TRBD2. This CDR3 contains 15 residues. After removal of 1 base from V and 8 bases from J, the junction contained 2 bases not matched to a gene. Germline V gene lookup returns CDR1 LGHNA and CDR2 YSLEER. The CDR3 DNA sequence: TGCGCCAGCAGCCAAGGACTAGCGGGAGGTGATGAGCAGTTCTTC. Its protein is CASSQGLAGGDEQFF.